Given below is one TCR beta chain in context. The antigen is undetermined. With 60 Vbeta and 13 Jbeta primers, the PCR was carried out. The data were produced by immunoSEQ multiplex PCR, yet TCRdb's version contains in-frame clones alone and is incomplete. The sample consists of approximately 150,000 clones, around 77% of them appearing once. These data belong to a study of cytomegalovirus exposure and HLA in healthy donors. Study results and caveats: Among the most significant clusters, several appeared linked to common viral pathogens in a later analysis. Among the CMV-associated chains, three were confirmed in vitro as specific for CMV antigens. Among the sequence variants, a highly shared cluster was likely an artifact of sequencing.

Germline assignment: CDR1 SQVTM and CDR2 ANQGSEA. The ends lost 4 bases at V and 5 bases at J; junction bases unmatched: 8. The CDR3 is 13 amino acids. Material for sequencing was PBMCs. This receptor was identified in a middle-aged woman in good health and CMV-seronegative. The rearrangement links TRBV29-1 to TRBJ2-7, with TRBD2 matching 7 bases. CDR3 protein: CSVVFAGVNEQYF. In nucleotides, the CDR3 is TGCAGCGTTGTATTCGCGGGAGTGAACGAGCAGTACTTC.